One T cell receptor (beta chain) is described in this entry. Assay: immunoSEQ multiplex PCR; the TCRdb copy retains only in-frame clones and omits some. The data contain roughly 100,000 clones, roughly 92% of them seen just once; the ten biggest clones take up 0.9% to 0.95%. This record comes from a study of T cell changes during pregnancy in multiple sclerosis. Here the sequenced sample was peripheral blood, taken after pregnancy. The receptor comes from a female donor with multiple sclerosis, enrolled in a pregnancy study.

The CDR3 nucleotides are TGCGCCAGCAGCCAAGATCCAGGGGCCTACGAGCAGTACTTC. Protein: CASSQDPGAYEQYF. J is TRBJ2-7 and V is TRBV4-3, with a tentative D call TRBD1 (6 bases). V was shortened by 0 bases and J by 2 bases, with 8 bases between the two germline ends. The CDR3 is 14 residues long. In germline, CDR1 is LGHNA, CDR2 YSLEER.